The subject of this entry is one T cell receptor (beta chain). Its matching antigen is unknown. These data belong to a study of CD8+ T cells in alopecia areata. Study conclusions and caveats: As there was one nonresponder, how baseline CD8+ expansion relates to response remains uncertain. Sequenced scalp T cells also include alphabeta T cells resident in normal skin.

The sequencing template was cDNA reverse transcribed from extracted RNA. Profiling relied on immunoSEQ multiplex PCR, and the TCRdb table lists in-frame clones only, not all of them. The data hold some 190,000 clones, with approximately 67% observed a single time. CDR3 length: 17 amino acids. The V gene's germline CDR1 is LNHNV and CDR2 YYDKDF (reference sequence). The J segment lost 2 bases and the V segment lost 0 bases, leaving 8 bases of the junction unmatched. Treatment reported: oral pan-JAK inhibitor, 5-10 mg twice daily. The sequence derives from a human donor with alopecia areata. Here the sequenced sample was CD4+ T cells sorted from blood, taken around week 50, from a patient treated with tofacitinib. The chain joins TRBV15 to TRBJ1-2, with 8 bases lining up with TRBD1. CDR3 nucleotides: TGTGCCACCAGCAGAGATCAAGCAGGGGGCCCGAACTATGGCTACACCTTC. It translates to CATSRDQAGGPNYGYTF.